These 26 T cell receptor beta chains came from one sample sequenced in a study of CD8 T cells in Susac syndrome. RNA, at roughly 0.5 to 1 ug, was reverse transcribed with random hexamers. Each CDR3 protein is one row after TCRdb ran MiXCR on the immunoSEQ multiplex PCR reads. The sample lists around 150,000 distinct CDR3 sequences, approximately 95% occurring once. The material sequenced was CD8+ T cells from PBMCs. These receptors originate from a human donor with Susac syndrome.

The chain couples TRBV29-1 to TRBJ2-1; 9 positions match TRBD2. CDR3 size: 15 residues. Germline V CDR1 and CDR2: SQVTM, ANQGSEA. V gave up 1 base and J gave up 7 bases; unmatched junction bases: 8. The CDR3 protein is CSVEGSSGRGNEQFF. In DNA form, the CDR3 reads TGCAGCGTTGAAGGGAGTAGCGGGAGAGGGAATGAGCAGTTCTTC.

The chain links TRBV5-6 to TRBJ2-7; D is unclear. Trimming took 1 base from V and 7 from J, leaving 18 bases between them. This CDR3 spans 15 amino acids. Germline V gives CDR1 SGHDT, CDR2 YYEEEE. The CDR3 nucleotides read TGTGCCAGCAGCTTGACCCACGACGGACCCAGGGAGCAGTACTTC. Protein product: CASSLTHDGPREQYF.

The J gene is TRBJ2-7, the V gene TRBV19; 9 positions agree with TRBD1. V lost 4 bases and J lost 6; bases outside the gene matches: 10. Per germline, CDR1 LNHDA and CDR2 SQIVND (reference sequence). The CDR3 is made up of 15 amino acids. The CDR3 spells CASSTTGTGLLEQYF. The DNA of the CDR3 is TGTGCCAGTAGTACCACCGGGACAGGGTTGCTCGAGCAGTACTTC.

J is TRBJ2-2 and V is TRBV27, with D perhaps matching TRBD2 (6 bases). The germline CDR1 and CDR2 sequences are MNHEY and SMNVEV (reference sequence). V dropped 5 bases and J dropped 11 bases, with 12 bases sitting between them. The CDR3 is made up of 12 amino acids. The CDR3 nucleotides read TGTGCCAGCAGTATGGGACTGGGAGAGCTGTTTTTT. Its translation: CASSMGLGELFF.

In its sample, this clonotype was seen once. The CDR3 protein is CSVEQRQAGGEQFF. CDR3 bases: TGCAGCGTTGAACAAAGGCAAGCGGGAGGTGAGCAGTTCTTC. The chain is built from TRBV29-1 and TRBJ2-1, with 9 bases aligning to TRBD2. V lost 2 bases to trimming and J lost 9 bases; unmatched junction nucleotides: 8. The germline gives CDR1 SQVTM, CDR2 ANQGSEA. The CDR3 is 14 amino acids.

V usage is TRBV9 and J usage is TRBJ2-1, with 10 positions matching TRBD2. The CDR3 contains 14 residues. Germline-derived CDR1 and CDR2 are SGDLS and YYNGEE. J gave up 7 bases and V 4 bases, and 5 bases lay outside the gene matches. Written as DNA, the CDR3 is TGTGCCAGCAGCCCCCCGGGACTAGCGAATGAGCAGTTCTTC. Its protein product is CASSPPGLANEQFF.

The chain uses TRBV5-1 and TRBJ2-7; D may be TRBD1 or TRBD2 (5 bases each). The germline V gene encodes CDR1 SGHRS and CDR2 YFSETQ. The CDR3 contains 17 residues. V lost 0 bases and J lost 2, with 18 bases in between. Here the CDR3 reads CASSLATFRGPAYEQYF. CDR3 bases: TGCGCCAGCAGCTTGGCGACTTTTCGGGGACCAGCCTACGAGCAGTACTTC.

V and J are TRBV20-1 and TRBJ2-7; 7 bases are shared with TRBD2. V lost 0 bases and J lost 3; bases outside the gene matches: 5. This CDR3 comprises 14 residues. Looked up from germline, CDR1 is DFQATT and CDR2 is SNEGSKA (reference sequence). The CDR3 region is CSARERTRDYEQYF. In DNA, the CDR3 is TGCAGTGCTAGAGAGCGGACTAGAGACTACGAGCAGTACTTC.

The rearrangement links TRBV2 to TRBJ2-4, with D perhaps being TRBD1 or TRBD2 (5 bases each). The V gene's germline CDR1 is SNHLY and CDR2 FYNNEI. The ends were cut back, 7 bases at V and 2 bases at J, with 15 bases in the middle. The CDR3 has 15 amino acids. CDR3 sequence reads: CASTYRDLSKNIQYF. CDR3 coding DNA: TGTGCCAGCACATATCGGGACCTATCCAAAAACATTCAGTACTTC.

This rearrangement joins TRBV10-2 to TRBJ1-4, with 7 bases aligning to TRBD1. The CDR3 length is 14 residues. With V trimmed by 10 bases and J by 4 bases, 9 bases remained unmatched. Per germline, CDR1 WSHSY and CDR2 SAAADI. CDR3 coding DNA: TGCGCCACCCGCACAGGGGCTATTAATGAAAAACTGTTTTTT. This gives the protein CATRTGAINEKLFF.

This clonotype was detected only once. The chain has TRBV20-1 and TRBJ2-3; no firm D call. V was shortened by 7 bases and J by 6 bases, with 11 bases between the two germline ends. Germline V gives CDR1 DFQATT, CDR2 SNEGSKA (reference sequence). The CDR3 covers 11 residues. CDR3: CSGRRDDTQYF. CDR3 bases: TGCAGTGGAAGAAGAGACGATACGCAGTATTTT.

This chain uses TRBV2 with TRBJ2-5, with D perhaps matching TRBD1 or TRBD2 (5 bases each). Germline CDR1 and CDR2: SNHLY and FYNNEI. The CDR3 contains 14 residues. The V end was cut by 5 bases, the J end by 5 bases, with 15 bases between. CDR3 residues: CASSLSVNRETQYF. The DNA of the CDR3 is TGTGCCAGCAGTCTTAGCGTAAACAGGGAGACCCAGTACTTC.

A note on this clonotype: This CDR3 is missing its conserved last phenylalanine or tryptophan, likely due to a read error. The limits of the CDR3 on the DNA are not certain, so only TCRdb's listed CDR3 is given. The chain links TRBV4-2 to TRBJ1-2; the D segment call TRBD1 is taken from the table without a DNA check. The CDR3 totals 14 residues, both ends included. Germline values: CDR1 LGHNA, CDR2 YNFKEQ. CDR3 protein: CASSQGISGGDLLV.

The rearrangement uses TRBV5-1 and TRBJ2-1; 7 bases align to TRBD2. The CDR3 has 15 amino acids. The V gene's germline CDR1 is SGHRS and CDR2 YFSETQ. Unmatched junction bases numbered 6, after V lost 5 bases and J lost 1 base. For the CDR3, the DNA is TGCGCCAGCAGTATGGGGGAGGGATCCTACAATGAGCAGTTCTTC. Protein: CASSMGEGSYNEQFF.

The CDR3 is CASSHATGTEYNEQFF. For the CDR3, the DNA is TGTGCCAGCAGCCATGCTACCGGGACGGAGTACAATGAGCAGTTCTTC. This chain connects TRBV3-1 to TRBJ2-1; TRBD1 or TRBD2 may be the D gene (5 bases each). Germline CDR1 and CDR2: LGHDT and YNNKEL (reference sequence). The V gene lost 3 bases and the J gene lost 4 bases, with 16 bases spanning the gap. The CDR3 runs to 16 residues.

The count of this clonotype is one. The rearrangement links TRBV5-6 to TRBJ1-1; D is unclear. CDR1 SGHDT and CDR2 YYEEEE come from the germline V gene. V lost 1 base and J lost 6, with 10 bases in between. The CDR3 runs to 13 residues. The CDR3 nucleotides read TGTGCCAGCAGCTTGCTGGGTAGTCCTGAAGCTTTCTTT. As protein: CASSLLGSPEAFF. The full variable domain, in which reference TRBV5-6 and TRBJ1-1 provide the parts outside the CDR3, is DAGVTQSPTHLIKTRGQQVTLRCSPKSGHDTVSWYQQALGQGPQFIFQYYEEEERQRGNFPDRFSGHQFPNYSSELNVNALLLGDSALYLCASSLLGSPEAFFGQGTRLTVV.

The V gene is TRBV27, the J gene TRBJ1-1, with D unresolved. CDR3 length equals 12 residues. V lost 6 bases and J lost 8, with 13 bases in between. The germline CDR1 and CDR2 sequences are MNHEY and SMNVEV (reference sequence). The CDR3 sequence: CASSGLPGEAFF. In DNA form, the CDR3 reads TGTGCCAGCAGCGGACTCCCGGGGGAAGCTTTCTTT.

This chain links TRBV20-1 with TRBJ2-1, with no clear D. Germline CDR1 DFQATT, CDR2 SNEGSKA (reference sequence). V was shortened by 0 bases and J by 9 bases, with 9 bases between the two germline ends. The CDR3 loop spans 12 amino acids. The CDR3, as DNA: TGCAGTGCTAGAGAGTCATTGAGTGAGCAGTTCTTC. Its protein product is CSARESLSEQFF.

The chain combines TRBV27 with TRBJ1-1, with D unresolved. The ends were cut back, 6 bases at V and 5 bases at J, with 13 bases in the middle. The CDR3 runs to 13 residues. CDR1 is MNHEY and CDR2 is SMNVEV in the germline V gene (reference sequence). CDR3 nucleotide sequence: TGTGCCAGCAGATTAGGAACGCAGACTGAAGCTTTCTTT. Translating gives CASRLGTQTEAFF.

The chain employs TRBV13 and TRBJ2-2; D is undetermined. The CDR3 consists of 13 residues. The germline V gene encodes CDR1 PRHDT and CDR2 FYEKMQ (reference sequence). The germline V and J ends were trimmed by 1 base and 6 bases, with 6 bases remaining between them. The CDR3 loop reads CASSLVSPGELFF. Written as DNA, the CDR3 is TGTGCCAGCAGCTTAGTGTCCCCCGGGGAGCTGTTTTTT.

This rearrangement joins TRBV15 to TRBJ1-4; 8 bases agree with TRBD1. Germline V gene data show CDR1 as LNHNV and CDR2 as YYDKDF (reference sequence). J lost 5 bases, V lost 0 bases, and 11 bases had no gene match. CDR3 length equals 18 residues. The CDR3 sequence is CATSREHPPGQANEKLFF. DNA of the CDR3: TGTGCCACCAGCAGAGAACACCCTCCGGGACAGGCGAATGAAAAACTGTTTTTT.

This chain connects TRBV7-3 to TRBJ2-1; 7 nucleotides agree with TRBD2. There are 15 residues in the CDR3. Per the germline V gene, CDR1 is SGHTA and CDR2 is FQGTGA. V lost 2 bases and J lost 7; bases outside the gene matches: 8. CDR3 amino acids: CASSLGPAGANEQFF. The CDR3 bases are TGTGCCAGCAGCTTAGGTCCCGCGGGAGCGAATGAGCAGTTCTTC.

The chain employs TRBV7-9 and TRBJ1-2; 8 bases map to TRBD1. Germline V lookup: CDR1 SEHNR, CDR2 FQNEAQ (reference sequence). The CDR3 loop spans 16 amino acids. Trimming cost V 4 bases and J 7 bases; bases outside gene matches: 14. In DNA form, the CDR3 reads TGTGCCAGCAGCTCCTTGTTCAGGGGGCGCGCCGGTGGCTACACCTTC. Encoded protein: CASSSLFRGRAGGYTF. The variable domain in full, with the rest retrieved from reference TRBV7-9 and TRBJ1-2, is DTGVSQNPRHKITKRGQNVTFRCDPISEHNRLYWYRQTLGQGPEFLTYFQNEAQLEKSRLLSDRFSAERPKGSFSTLEIQRTEQGDSAMYLCASSSLFRGRAGGYTFGSGTRLTVV.

This clonotype has a single count. One end of the junction is discordant with germline, which a read error may explain. The J gene is TRBJ1-2, the V gene TRBV4-1; D uncertain. In germline, CDR1 is MGHRA, CDR2 YSYEKL. CDR3 length: 13 residues. CDR3 region: CASSQDFGQVVSF. The CDR3 nucleotides read TGCGCCAGCAGCCAAGATTTTGGCCAGGTCGTCTCCTTC.

V and J are TRBV2 and TRBJ2-7; the match to TRBD2 covers 13 bases. V lost 5 bases to trimming and J lost 2 bases; unmatched junction nucleotides: 6. CDR1 SNHLY and CDR2 FYNNEI come from the germline V gene. The CDR3 runs 16 residues. For the CDR3, the DNA is TGTGCCAGCAGTCCAGGACTAGCGGGAGAGACCTACGAGCAGTACTTC. This codes for CASSPGLAGETYEQYF.

The CDR3 DNA reads as TGTGCCAGCAGCTTAGTGGTGGGGGAAGTAGTCTATGGCTACACCTTC. Amino acids: CASSLVVGEVVYGYTF. J is TRBJ1-2 and V is TRBV13; the D gene is possibly TRBD1 (5 bases). Per the germline V gene, CDR1 is PRHDT and CDR2 is FYEKMQ (reference sequence). This CDR3 contains 16 residues. Deletions cut 1 base from V and 4 bases from J, with 16 bases between.